Sequencing of this TCR beta chain was carried out in a study of T cell repertoires in cytomegalovirus infection (dated by TCRdb to between 2017 and 2020). For context, the study as a whole: The HLA type of each donor mattered for the analysis, because public TCR beta signatures pointed to carriage of CMV infection along with the matching HLA type.

This clonotype was detected a few times. Its recognized antigen is unknown. Base quality data are lacking; no much larger clone is found one base away. TCRdb shows the sequencer as Illumina HiSeq 1500. TCRdb trimmed public reads at Q25 via fastp, called clones via MiXCR and kept in-frame beta chains. Identical CDR3 protein sequences are pooled into one entry, listed with their most common genes and DNA. The sample table records some 700,000 distinct CDR3 sequences; roughly 35% of these occur just once. Jointly, the top ten make up around 2.8% of the sample. The study at large found these results: The ex vivo response was dominated by HLA-C-restricted CMV-specific TCR beta clonotypes, and the single most frequent clonotype in two of eight donors was supplied by these HLA-C-restricted clonotypes. Cumulative frequency of public TCR beta family members discriminated carriers of CMV infection plus the relevant HLA type in this cohort and an independent approximately 360-donor cohort.

For this chain, trimming is 3 bases at the V end and 9 bases at the J end, and the number of junction bases without a gene match is 10. Inclusive of the bounding cysteine and phenylalanine, the CDR3 is 16 residues long. Left in the record is the CDR3 DNA by itself, 48 bases read in frame from the first base. From the germline V gene, CDR1 is SGHAT and CDR2 is FQNNGV. This TCR was sampled from a human donor in good health (CMV status not recorded). Some clones in this sample may be carry-over from other donors' samples. The sequence links TRBV11-2 to TRBJ2-1; 11 junctional bases match TRBD2. Sequenced sample: PBMCs. The DNA sequence reads TGTGCCAGCAGCTTGAGATGGACTAGCGGGTTGGGTGAGCAGTTCTTC. It encodes CASSLRWTSGLGEQFF.